Below, one TCR beta chain is given with its context. The antigen remains undetermined. This entry comes from a study of shared clonotypes between healthy human individuals. As for the study in general: Aged 18 to 49, the donors were a couple of women and three men. Broader study findings: Generally, naive subsets came out with larger estimated richness than memory subsets.

Authors' methods: Filtering was not the same, since immunoSEQ gave junction-only sequences without quality scores. Profiled with immunoSEQ multiplex PCR; TCRdb holds only in-frame clones, not every one. That table is the source of V, J and clone size, and D and trimming were worked out from the DNA. The sample carries a few million clones, 90% to 97% recorded once. V lost 4 bases, J lost 4 bases, and 7 bases stayed unmatched. Germline V lookup: CDR1 MGHRA, CDR2 YSYEKL. The CDR3 sequence is 17 residues long. Sequenced: naive CD4+ T cells sorted from blood. The subset is: CD45RA+ positively selected. The chain carries TRBV4-1 and TRBJ2-2; TRBD2 agrees at 12 bases. The receptor was derived from a man younger than 35 in good health. CDR3 in DNA: TGCGCCAGCAGCCTAGAGACTAGCGGGAGACCCACCGGGGAGCTGTTTTTT. It codes for CASSLETSGRPTGELFF.